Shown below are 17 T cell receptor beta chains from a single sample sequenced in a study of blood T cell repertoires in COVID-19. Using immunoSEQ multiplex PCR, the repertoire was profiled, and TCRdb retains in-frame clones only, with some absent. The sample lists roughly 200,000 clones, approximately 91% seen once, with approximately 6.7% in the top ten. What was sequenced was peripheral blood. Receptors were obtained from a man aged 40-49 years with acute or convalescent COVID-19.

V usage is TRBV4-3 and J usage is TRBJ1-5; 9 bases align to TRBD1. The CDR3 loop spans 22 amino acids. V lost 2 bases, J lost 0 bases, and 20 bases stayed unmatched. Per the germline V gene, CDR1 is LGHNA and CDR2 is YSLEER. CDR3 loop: CASSQRRCRGTGSLCSNQPQHF. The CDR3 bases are TGCGCCAGCAGCCAACGACGTTGCCGAGGGACAGGGAGTCTTTGTAGCAATCAGCCCCAGCATTTT.

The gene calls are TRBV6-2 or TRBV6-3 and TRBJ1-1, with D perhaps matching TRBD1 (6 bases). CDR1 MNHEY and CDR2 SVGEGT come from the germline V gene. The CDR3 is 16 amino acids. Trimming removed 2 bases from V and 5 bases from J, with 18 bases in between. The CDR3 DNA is TGTGCCAGCAGTTACCCCCTTCAGGGGCAGTGGACTGAAGCTTTCTTT. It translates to CASSYPLQGQWTEAFF.

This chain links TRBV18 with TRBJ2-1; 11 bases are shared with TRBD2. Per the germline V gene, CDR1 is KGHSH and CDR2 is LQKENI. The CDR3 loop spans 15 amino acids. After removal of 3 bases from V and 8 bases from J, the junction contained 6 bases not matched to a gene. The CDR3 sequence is CASSPSSGGPHEQFF. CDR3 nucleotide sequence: TGTGCCAGCTCACCTTCTAGCGGGGGGCCCCATGAGCAGTTCTTC.

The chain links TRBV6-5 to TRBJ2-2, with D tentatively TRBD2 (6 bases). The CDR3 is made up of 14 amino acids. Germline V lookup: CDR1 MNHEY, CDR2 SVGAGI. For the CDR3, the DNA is TGTGCAGCCCGGAGGGTCCAGAACACCGGGGAGCTGTTTTTT. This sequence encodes CAARRVQNTGELFF.

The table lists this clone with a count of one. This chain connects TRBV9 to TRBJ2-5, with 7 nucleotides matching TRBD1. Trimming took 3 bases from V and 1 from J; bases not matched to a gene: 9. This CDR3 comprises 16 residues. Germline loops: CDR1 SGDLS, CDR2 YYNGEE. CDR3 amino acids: CASSERQGQRQETQYF. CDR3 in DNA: TGTGCCAGCAGCGAGCGACAGGGCCAACGCCAAGAGACCCAGTACTTC.

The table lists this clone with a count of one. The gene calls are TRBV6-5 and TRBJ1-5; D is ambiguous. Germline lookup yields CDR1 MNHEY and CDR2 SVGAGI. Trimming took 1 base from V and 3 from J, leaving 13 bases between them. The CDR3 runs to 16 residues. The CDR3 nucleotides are TGTGCCAGCAGTTACTACGTCCTAACAGCCAATCAGCCCCAGCATTTT. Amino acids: CASSYYVLTANQPQHF.

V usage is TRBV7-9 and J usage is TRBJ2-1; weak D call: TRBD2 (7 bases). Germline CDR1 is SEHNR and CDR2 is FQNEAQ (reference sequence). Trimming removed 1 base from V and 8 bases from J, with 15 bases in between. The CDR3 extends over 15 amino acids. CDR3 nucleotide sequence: TGTGCCAGCAGCTTAGGACTAGCTGAGGGGGATGAGCAGTTCTTC. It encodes CASSLGLAEGDEQFF.

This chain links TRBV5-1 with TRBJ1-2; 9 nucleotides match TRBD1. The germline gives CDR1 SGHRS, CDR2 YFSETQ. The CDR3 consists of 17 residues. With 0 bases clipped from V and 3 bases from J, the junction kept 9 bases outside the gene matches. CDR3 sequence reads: CASSLVGTGSPDYGYTF. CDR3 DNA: TGCGCCAGCAGCTTGGTGGGGACAGGGTCCCCAGACTATGGCTACACCTTC.

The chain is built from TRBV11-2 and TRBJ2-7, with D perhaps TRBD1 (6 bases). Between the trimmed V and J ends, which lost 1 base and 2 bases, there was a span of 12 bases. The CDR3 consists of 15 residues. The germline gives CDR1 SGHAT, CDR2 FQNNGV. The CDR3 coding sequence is TGTGCCAGCAGCTTAGGACAGGACGTCACCTACGAGCAGTACTTC. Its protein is CASSLGQDVTYEQYF.

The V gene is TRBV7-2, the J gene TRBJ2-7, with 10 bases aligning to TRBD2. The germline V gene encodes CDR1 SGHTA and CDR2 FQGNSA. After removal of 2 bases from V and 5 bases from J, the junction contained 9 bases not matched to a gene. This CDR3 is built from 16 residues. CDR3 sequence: CASSLSGGAAPHEQYF. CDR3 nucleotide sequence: TGTGCCAGCAGCTTAAGCGGGGGGGCCGCCCCCCACGAGCAGTACTTC.

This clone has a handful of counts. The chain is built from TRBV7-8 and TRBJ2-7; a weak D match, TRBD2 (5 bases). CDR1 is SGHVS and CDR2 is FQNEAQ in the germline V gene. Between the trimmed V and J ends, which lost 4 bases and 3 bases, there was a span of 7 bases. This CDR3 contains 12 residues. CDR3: CASSSGDYEQYF. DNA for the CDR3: TGTGCCAGCAGCTCCGGGGACTACGAGCAGTACTTC.

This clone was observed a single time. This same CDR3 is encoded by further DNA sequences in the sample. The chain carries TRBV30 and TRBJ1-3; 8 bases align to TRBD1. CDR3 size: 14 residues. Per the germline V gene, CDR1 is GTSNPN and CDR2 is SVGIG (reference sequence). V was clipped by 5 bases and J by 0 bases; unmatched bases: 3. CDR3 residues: CAWGGTGSGNTIYF. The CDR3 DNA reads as TGTGCCTGGGGGGGGACAGGCTCTGGAAACACCATATATTTT.

This CDR3 reads CASSQDPGRQEKLFF. The DNA of the CDR3 is TGCGCCAGCAGCCAAGACCCAGGGCGGCAGGAAAAACTGTTTTTT. The rearrangement links TRBV4-3 to TRBJ1-4; a possible D gene is TRBD1 (5 bases). Germline V gene lookup returns CDR1 LGHNA and CDR2 YSLEER. The CDR3 sequence is 15 residues long. The V end was cut by 0 bases, the J end by 8 bases, with 13 bases between.

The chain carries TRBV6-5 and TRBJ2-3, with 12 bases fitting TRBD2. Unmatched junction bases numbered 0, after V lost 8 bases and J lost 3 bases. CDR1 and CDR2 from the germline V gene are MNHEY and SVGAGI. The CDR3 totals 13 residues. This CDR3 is CASGLAGTDTQYF. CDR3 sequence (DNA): TGTGCCAGCGGACTAGCGGGGACAGATACGCAGTATTTT.

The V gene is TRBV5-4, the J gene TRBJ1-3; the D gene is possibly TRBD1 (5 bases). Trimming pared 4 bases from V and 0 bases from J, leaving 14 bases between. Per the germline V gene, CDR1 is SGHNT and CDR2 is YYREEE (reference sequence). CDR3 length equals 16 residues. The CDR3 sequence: CASSHGRGSSGNTIYF. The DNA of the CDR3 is TGTGCCAGCAGCCATGGACGGGGGAGCTCTGGAAACACCATATATTTT. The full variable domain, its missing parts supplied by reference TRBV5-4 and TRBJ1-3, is ETGVTQSPTHLIKTRGQQVTLRCSSQSGHNTVSWYQQALGQGPQFIFQYYREEENGRGNFPPRFSGLQFPNYSSELNVNALELDDSALYLCASSHGRGSSGNTIYFGEGSWLTVV.

CDR3 sequence reads: CASSPPPSGSYEQYF. CDR3 nucleotides: TGTGCCAGCAGCCCCCCCCCAAGCGGCTCCTACGAGCAGTACTTC. This chain links TRBV3-1 (or the pseudogene TRBV3-2) with TRBJ2-7; D is perhaps TRBD2 (5 bases). There are 15 residues in the CDR3. Germline loops: CDR1 LGHDT, CDR2 YNNKEL (reference sequence). Trimming stripped 4 bases from V and 0 bases from J, with 13 bases between.

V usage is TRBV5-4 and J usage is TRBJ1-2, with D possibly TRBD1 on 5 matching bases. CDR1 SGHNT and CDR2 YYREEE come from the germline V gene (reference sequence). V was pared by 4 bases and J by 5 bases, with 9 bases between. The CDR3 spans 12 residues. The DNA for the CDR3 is TGTGCCAGCAGCCCCGACAGATATGGCTACACCTTC. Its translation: CASSPDRYGYTF.